The text below deals with one T cell receptor beta chain. The data were taken from a study of T cells in Graves' hyperthyroidism and ophthalmopathy. Graves' hyperthyroidism without ophthalmopathy progression within 18 months was termed stable. The V gene's germline CDR1 is SGHTA and CDR2 FQGNSA. Trimming at V came to 6 bases and at J to 8 bases, leaving 12 bases not matched to a gene. The CDR3 consists of 14 residues. Amplification of TCR beta CDR3 regions was performed using RNA transcripts as template. During a first-round RT-PCR of the TCR CDR3, the HTBI primer set was used. TCRdb redid the calling of the multiplex PCR reads with MiXCR, one entry per CDR3 protein. Of roughly 570,000 distinct CDR3 sequences listed, more than 45% are singletons.

The sequence derives from a woman aged 18-29 years with Graves' hyperthyroidism. The material sequenced was peripheral blood or thyroid tissue (not recorded which). The V gene is TRBV7-2, the J gene TRBJ2-5; 7 bases align to TRBD1. CDR3 amino acids: CASSPPGQIGTQYF. The CDR3 DNA is TGTGCCAGCAGTCCCCCGGGACAGATCGGAACCCAGTACTTC.